Listed below are T cell receptor beta chains from one sample, sequenced in a study of cytomegalovirus exposure and HLA in healthy donors. Sequenced by immunoSEQ multiplex PCR; TCRdb stores in-frame clones only, minus some. This sample has 100,000 to 150,000 clones, with 74% found just once. The sequencing sample was made of PBMCs. Source of these receptors: a man in his forties in good health and CMV-seropositive. CDR3s include the opening cysteine and the closing phenylalanine or tryptophan. The order of the fields is V gene, CDR3 length, D gene, J gene, clone size, CDR3 DNA, CDR3 protein. The D gene is left open where the match is weak. Rows may omit the clone size; those that give it use once, few, many or a size class.

TRBV15	13	-	TRBJ2-7	-	TGTGCCACCAGCAGAGTTAGAGGAATCGAGCAGTACTTC	CATSRVRGIEQYF
TRBV6-6	16	TRBD2	TRBJ2-7	-	TGTGCCAGCAGTTACGGAGCGGGGGCTAACTCCTACGAGCAGTACTTC	CASSYGAGANSYEQYF
TRBV5-1	14	TRBD1	TRBJ1-2	few	TGCGCCAGCAGAGTCGGACAGGGAGCTCATGGCTACACCTTC	CASRVGQGAHGYTF
TRBV10-3	15	TRBD1	TRBJ2-1	once	TGTGCCATCAGCACCGGGACAGGCCTTGGAGATGAGCAGTTCTTC	CAISTGTGLGDEQFF
TRBV28	11	-	TRBJ1-2	few	TGTGCCACCCTAGGTTTGGTTGGCTACACCTTC	CATLGLVGYTF
TRBV14	20	TRBD1	TRBJ2-2	-	TGTGCCAGCAGCCAAGGAGCCCCGAGAACTTACAGGGGTGACACCGGGGAGCTGTTTTTT	CASSQGAPRTYRGDTGELFF
TRBV28	19	-	TRBJ1-4	-	TGTGCCAGCAGTTTTTCCCCGGACAGTCGAGCGGCAACTAATGAAAAACTGTTTTTT	CASSFSPDSRAATNEKLFF
TRBV9	14	-	TRBJ1-1	once	TGTGCCAGCAGCGTAACAGGATCGAACACTGAAGCTTTCTTT	CASSVTGSNTEAFF
TRBV4-3	16	-	TRBJ2-7	-	TGCGCCAGCAGCCAAGATCGATCCAACCCCGTTTACGAGCAGTACTTC	CASSQDRSNPVYEQYF
TRBV5-1	16	-	TRBJ2-2	-	TGCGCCAGCAGCTTGGCGGGCGGGGGCAGGAACGGGGAGCTGTTTTTT	CASSLAGGGRNGELFF
TRBV4-3	15	TRBD1	TRBJ2-7	-	TGCGCCAGCAGCCGAGAGACAGGGGAGTCCTACGAGCAGTACTTC	CASSRETGESYEQYF
TRBV30	15	-	TRBJ2-2	few	TGTGCCTGGGAGCGGGACAGGTGGGAGACCGGGGAGCTGTTTTTT	CAWERDRWETGELFF
TRBV28	18	TRBD1	TRBJ1-3	-	TGTGCCAGTCAGCAGTTAGGACAGGGGGCTCGTCATGGAAACACCATATATTTT	CASQQLGQGARHGNTIYF
TRBV15	18	TRBD1	TRBJ1-5	-	TGTGCCACCAGCAGTGCCTTTGTTGACAGGGGGCACCGGGAGCCCCAGCATTTT	CATSSAFVDRGHREPQHF
TRBV7-2	15	-	TRBJ1-2	-	TGTGCCAGCAGCTTAGTCGGGACATCTAGGGATGGCTACACCTTC	CASSLVGTSRDGYTF
TRBV27	14	-	TRBJ2-7	few	TGTGCCAGCAGTTTACGCGGGGTCCCCTACGAGCAGTACTTC	CASSLRGVPYEQYF
TRBV5-8	15	-	TRBJ1-1	-	TGTGCCAGCAGCGCAACCCGGCAGGGCGGTACTGAAGCTTTCTTT	CASSATRQGGTEAFF
TRBV6-6	15	TRBD1	TRBJ2-2	-	TGTGCCAGCAGTACCCAGACAGGGGGGTCCGGGGAGCTGTTTTTT	CASSTQTGGSGELFF
TRBV6-1	14	TRBD1	TRBJ1-1	-	TGTGCCAGCAGTGCCCGACAGGGGGCAAGTGAAGCTTTCTTT	CASSARQGASEAFF
TRBV7-9	13	TRBD1	TRBJ1-2	-	TGTGCCAGCAGCTTTAACAGGGGAGATGGCTACACCTTC	CASSFNRGDGYTF
TRBV11-3	14	-	TRBJ2-3	-	TGTGCCAGCAGCTTAGCGGGGGAAACAGATACGCAGTATTTT	CASSLAGETDTQYF
TRBV5-8	14	-	TRBJ1-4	-	TGTGCCAGCAGTAACGGACAGACTAATGAAAAACTGTTTTTT	CASSNGQTNEKLFF
TRBV30	13	-	TRBJ1-1	-	TGTGCCTGGAGTGTACTAACGGACACTGAAGCTTTCTTT	CAWSVLTDTEAFF
TRBV18	16	TRBD1	TRBJ2-2	-	TGTGCCAGCTCATATACCTCAGGGGGGAACACCGGGGAGCTGTTTTTT	CASSYTSGGNTGELFF
TRBV6-1	17	-	TRBJ2-6	few	TGTGCCAGCAGTGGGGGTCTCACAGGGACCGGGGCCAACGTCCTGACTTTC	CASSGGLTGTGANVLTF
TRBV7-7	15	-	TRBJ2-3	few	TGTGCTAGCAGCTTAACGAACAGCCGCACAGATACGCAGTATTTT	CASSLTNSRTDTQYF
TRBV5-1	14	-	TRBJ2-7	-	TGCGCCAGCAGCTTGGGGGACACCTCCTACGAGCAGTACTTC	CASSLGDTSYEQYF
TRBV7-6	15	TRBD2	TRBJ2-7	-	TGTGCCAGCAGCCCCGGGACTAGCGGGAGGCCCGAGCAGTACTTC	CASSPGTSGRPEQYF
TRBV4-1	13	-	TRBJ2-1	-	TGCGCCGCGGGGGACAACTCCTACAATGAGCAGTTCTTC	CAAGDNSYNEQFF
TRBV2	17	TRBD1	TRBJ2-5	few	TGTGCCAGCAGGACGCCCCGGGACAGGGCGTATATAGAGACCCAGTACTTC	CASRTPRDRAYIETQYF
TRBV6-4	13	-	TRBJ1-1	-	TGTGCCAGCAGTGACTCGAAGGGGAATGAAGCTTTCTTT	CASSDSKGNEAFF
TRBV7-3	13	-	TRBJ2-7	-	TGTGCCAGCAGCGCAGGAAATTCCTACGAGCAGTACTTC	CASSAGNSYEQYF
TRBV6-5	14	-	TRBJ1-1	-	TGTGCCAGCAGTTACACTAACAGGGCCACTGAAGCTTTCTTT	CASSYTNRATEAFF
TRBV5-1	14	-	TRBJ1-1	few	TGCGCCAGCAGCTTGGCACAGGCGAACACTGAAGCTTTCTTT	CASSLAQANTEAFF
TRBV29-1	14	-	TRBJ2-7	-	TGCAGCGTCGGGAAGGGGGAAGGGATGACCGGGCAGTACTTC	CSVGKGEGMTGQYF
TRBV29-1	11	-	TRBJ2-7	-	TGCAGCGTTGGAGGAGCATACGAGCAGTACTTC	CSVGGAYEQYF
TRBV6-5	13	-	TRBJ2-1	-	TGTGCCAGCAGTTACTCGATAGAGAATGAGCAGTTCTTC	CASSYSIENEQFF
TRBV10-1	15	-	TRBJ2-4	-	TGCGCCAGCAGTGGTCACCAGGGTCCCAAAAACATTCAGTACTTC	CASSGHQGPKNIQYF
TRBV5-1	14	-	TRBJ2-2	-	TGCGCCAGCAGCCGTGATCCGGGCACCGGGGAGCTGTTTTTT	CASSRDPGTGELFF
TRBV19	15	TRBD2	TRBJ2-3	-	TGTGCCAGTACCTTAGCGGGGGGCGGCACAGATACGCAGTATTTT	CASTLAGGGTDTQYF
TRBV5-8	13	-	TRBJ1-4	-	TGTGCCAGCAGCCCAGGGTTTGGAGAAAAACTGTTTTTT	CASSPGFGEKLFF
TRBV5-1	15	-	TRBJ2-7	-	TGCGCCAGCAAGAACCGGGACACCGAAGTTGGCGAGCAGTACTTC	CASKNRDTEVGEQYF
TRBV10-3	14	-	TRBJ1-1	-	TGTGCCATCAGCGCCGGGACATCGCGAAATGAAGCTTTCTTT	CAISAGTSRNEAFF
TRBV27	15	TRBD2	TRBJ2-1	-	TGTGCCAGCAGTTTGGGCGCTAGCGGGAGCGGTGAGCAGTTCTTC	CASSLGASGSGEQFF
TRBV5-1	14	-	TRBJ2-1	-	TGCGCCAGCAGCTTGGCCGCGGACAACAATGAGCAGTTCTTC	CASSLAADNNEQFF
TRBV30	13	TRBD1	TRBJ1-1	-	TGTGCCTGGAGTGCCCAGGGGGACACTGAAGCTTTCTTT	CAWSAQGDTEAFF
TRBV5-4	13	-	TRBJ1-2	-	TGTGCCAGCAGCTTCTCAGCTAACTATGGCTACACCTTC	CASSFSANYGYTF
TRBV4-2	16	TRBD1	TRBJ1-2	-	TGTGCCAGCAGCCAAGAGGTAGGGGGCGCCTCCTATGGCTACACCTTC	CASSQEVGGASYGYTF
TRBV6-1	13	-	TRBJ2-7	-	TGTGCCAGCCGGGGGTTGAGCTCCTACGAGCAGTACTTC	CASRGLSSYEQYF
TRBV11-2	16	TRBD2	TRBJ2-7	-	TGTGCCAGCAGCTTAGGAGTTAGCGGGGGGGCCCACGAGCAGTACTTC	CASSLGVSGGAHEQYF
TRBV6-7	16	TRBD2	TRBJ2-5	-	TGTGCCAGCAGCCCTAAGCGGCGACTAGCGGGAGTTGGCCAGTACTTC	CASSPKRRLAGVGQYF
TRBV29-1	15	TRBD1	TRBJ2-3	-	TGCAGCGCCCCCCTTGACAGGGGGAAGTCAGATACGCAGTATTTT	CSAPLDRGKSDTQYF
TRBV5-1	16	-	TRBJ2-7	-	TGCGCCAGCAGCCTAGGTGTTAGTCAGCTATCCTACGAGCAGTACTTC	CASSLGVSQLSYEQYF